The 11 T cell receptor beta chains listed next were all sequenced from one sample in a study of T cell responses to AZD1222 COVID-19 vaccine. Method: immunoSEQ multiplex PCR; TCRdb's copy keeps in-frame clones and lacks some. Here the sample spans more than 150,000 clones, 90% being singletons. The specimen comprised peripheral blood, sampled on day 0 of AZD1222 vaccination. The receptors were gathered from an adult in good health.

The chain joins TRBV19 to TRBJ1-5; possible D gene TRBD1, 6 bases. V was cut by 10 bases and J by 2 bases, with 21 bases left in between. Germline CDR1 is LNHDA and CDR2 is SQIVND (reference sequence). The CDR3 runs to 16 residues. CDR3 sequence: CATSADRQVRNQPQHF. For the CDR3, the DNA is TGTGCCACCTCAGCAGACCGACAGGTCCGCAATCAGCCCCAGCATTTT.

The V call is TRBV6-1, the J call TRBJ2-2, with unresolved D. V lost 1 base and J 7 bases, leaving 16 bases between the germline ends. The CDR3 length is 16 residues. Per the germline V gene, CDR1 is MNHNS and CDR2 is SASEGT. The CDR3 DNA is TGTGCCAGCAGTGAAGTTCGGGCTAGGGTTAACGGGGAGCTGTTTTTT. It encodes CASSEVRARVNGELFF.

V is TRBV28 and J is TRBJ1-4, with D perhaps TRBD1 (5 bases). The CDR3 is 15 residues long. V shed 2 bases and J shed 2 bases, with 9 bases lying between them. Looked up from germline, CDR1 is MDHEN and CDR2 is SYDVKM. The CDR3 nucleotides are TGTGCCAGCAGTTTAGGAGGGGCCACTAATGAAAAACTGTTTTTT. Protein: CASSLGGATNEKLFF.

This chain uses TRBV13 with TRBJ1-1, with 7 bases identical to TRBD1. J was trimmed by 7 bases and V by 5 bases; bases with no gene match: 16. The length of the CDR3 is 16 residues. Per the germline V gene, CDR1 is PRHDT and CDR2 is FYEKMQ (reference sequence). The CDR3 spells CASSGEGGTAENEAFF. CDR3 in DNA: TGTGCCAGCAGCGGTGAAGGGGGGACAGCCGAAAATGAAGCTTTCTTT.

The chain uses TRBV7-3 and TRBJ1-2; weak D call: TRBD1 (5 bases). The CDR3 has 15 amino acids. From germline, CDR1 is SGHTA and CDR2 FQGTGA. Trimming cost V 5 bases and J 6 bases, with 19 bases left between them. CDR3 in DNA: TGTGCCAGCAGCCCCCACAGTGGGACGGCAGATGGCTACACCTTC. Its protein is CASSPHSGTADGYTF.

The chain employs TRBV21-1 and TRBJ1-1. TRBV21-1 is a pseudogene locus. The CDR3 is 16 residues long. CDR3 amino acids: CASSKEEARECTEAFF. In DNA form, the CDR3 reads TGTGCCAGCAGCAAAGAAGAGGCCAGAGAATGCACTGAAGCTTTCTTT.

This clone was seen once. This chain uses TRBV24-1 with TRBJ2-1, with 10 bases that match TRBD1. Germline V CDR1 and CDR2: KGHDR, SFDVKD. V shed 6 bases and J 3 bases; nucleotides not matched to a gene: 7. The CDR3 is made up of 16 amino acids. CDR3 region: CATSTPGTGVYNEQFF. CDR3 nucleotides: TGTGCCACCAGTACCCCCGGGACAGGGGTCTACAATGAGCAGTTCTTC.

The V gene is TRBV20-1, the J gene TRBJ2-7; weak D call: TRBD1 (5 bases). V was cut by 4 bases and J by 3 bases, with 7 bases left in between. CDR1 and CDR2 (germline): DFQATT, SNEGSKA (reference sequence). This CDR3 spans 11 amino acids. Here the CDR3 DNA reads TGCAGTGCTACAGGGTTCTACGAGCAGTACTTC. Protein: CSATGFYEQYF.

This clone was found a few times. The chain combines TRBV7-3 with TRBJ2-1; 12 bases align to TRBD2. The CDR3 runs to 14 residues. From germline, CDR1 is SGHTA and CDR2 FQGTGA. Germline trimming cut 5 bases from V and 7 bases from J; bases unmatched to any gene: 3. In DNA, the CDR3 is TGTGCCAGCAGCGAAGGGACTAGCGGGAATGAGCAGTTCTTC. Translated, it gives CASSEGTSGNEQFF.

The J gene is TRBJ2-1, the V gene TRBV5-1; 12 bases map to TRBD2. Germline-derived CDR1 and CDR2 are SGHRS and YFSETQ. CDR3 length: 14 residues. J gave up 8 bases and V 4 bases, and 4 bases lay outside the gene matches. DNA of the CDR3: TGCGCCAGCAGCCTAGCGGGAGGGGTGGATGAGCAGTTCTTC. As protein: CASSLAGGVDEQFF.

The chain uses TRBV6-5 and TRBJ1-2; D is possibly TRBD1 (6 bases). Germline CDR1 is MNHEY and CDR2 is SVGAGI. The CDR3 extends over 13 amino acids. With 5 bases removed from V and 4 bases from J, the gap between germline ends came to 11 bases. CDR3 DNA: TGTGCCAGCAGTCTACAGGGAACCTATGGCTACACCTTC. Its protein is CASSLQGTYGYTF.